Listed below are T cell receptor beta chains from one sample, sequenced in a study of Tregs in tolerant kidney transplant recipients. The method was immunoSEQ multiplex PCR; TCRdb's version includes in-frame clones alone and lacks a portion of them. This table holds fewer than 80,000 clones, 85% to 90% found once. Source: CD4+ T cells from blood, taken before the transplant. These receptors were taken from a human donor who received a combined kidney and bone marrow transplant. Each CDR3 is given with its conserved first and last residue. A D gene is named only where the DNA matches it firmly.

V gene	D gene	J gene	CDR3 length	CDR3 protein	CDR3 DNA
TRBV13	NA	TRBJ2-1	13	CASSSRGSNEQFF	TGTGCCAGCAGCTCCCGGGGGAGCAATGAGCAGTTCTTC
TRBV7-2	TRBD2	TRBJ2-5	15	CASSLGRGGMETQYF	TGTGCCAGCAGCTTAGGCCGGGGAGGGATGGAGACCCAGTACTTC
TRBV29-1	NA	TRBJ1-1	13	CSGGRADSTEAFF	TGCAGCGGGGGTCGGGCTGACAGCACTGAAGCTTTCTTT
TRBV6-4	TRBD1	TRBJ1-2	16	CAIRERTGETNYGYTF	TGTGCCATCCGCGAGAGGACAGGGGAGACCAACTATGGCTACACCTTC
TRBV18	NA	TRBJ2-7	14	CASSVTGVLYEQYF	TGTGCCAGCTCAGTTACGGGGGTATTATACGAGCAGTACTTC
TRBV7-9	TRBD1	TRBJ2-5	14	CASSQGQVGGTQYF	TGTGCCAGCAGCCAAGGACAGGTCGGCGGGACCCAGTACTTC
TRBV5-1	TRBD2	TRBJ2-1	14	CASSFSGSGNEQFF	TGCGCCAGCAGCTTTAGCGGGAGTGGAAATGAGCAGTTCTTC
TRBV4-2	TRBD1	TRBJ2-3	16	CASSQEGQGTTDTQYF	TGTGCCAGCAGCCAAGAGGGACAGGGGACCACAGATACGCAGTATTTT
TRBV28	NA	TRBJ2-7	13	CASSVGVSYEQYF	TGTGCCAGCAGTGTAGGGGTCTCCTACGAGCAGTACTTC
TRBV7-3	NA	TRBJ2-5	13	CASSLMARGTQYF	TGTGCCAGCAGCTTAATGGCCCGGGGGACCCAGTACTTC